A single T cell receptor (beta chain) is shown here with its context. Its target is not known. The junction shows a germline mismatch at one end, possibly a read error. Distinct nucleotide sequences in the sample also encode this CDR3. 60 Vbeta and 13 Jbeta primers were used in PCR. In the source study's methods: As a later analysis found, there were 82 million or so unique TCR beta chains, of which roughly 11 million were shared. Measured with immunoSEQ multiplex PCR; TCRdb has only the in-frame clones, and not every one. V, J and clone size reflect that table, while D and trimming were determined from the DNA. The sample holds 250,000 or so clones; 85% to 90% are singletons and the top ten take about 1.2%. The sample comes from a study of cytomegalovirus exposure and HLA in healthy donors. Study outcomes and limitations: Immune exposure was documented only through CMV serostatus. Versus the approximately 720-donor mean, an Asian-associated ancestry cluster reportedly showed fewer N-insertions in a later analysis.

The sequence came from a human donor in good health. Sequencing was performed on PBMCs.

This chain's CDR3 is CASSPGLQYQETQYF. CDR3 DNA sequence: TGTGCTAGCAGTCCAGGACTACAGTACCAAGAGACCCAGTACTTC. The chain couples TRBV6-1 to TRBJ2-5, with D perhaps TRBD2 (6 bases). This CDR3 spans 15 amino acids. Germline V gives CDR1 MNHNS, CDR2 SASEGT.